One T cell receptor (beta chain) is described in this entry. In the original workflow: Cell counts per sample came from amplifying reference gene primers. TCRdb's copy holds only in-frame clones and misses some; the assay was immunoSEQ multiplex PCR. Clonal size and the V and J genes are those of that table, whereas D and trimming came from the DNA. The sample gives 15,000 to 20,000 clones, 75% to 95% of which show up once; 7.2% is in the top ten. This sample is drawn from a study of blood T cell repertoires in COVID-19. For the study at large: Samples of COVID-19 (acute and convalescent) were obtained from the United States, Italy and Spain. Sources were T cells, B-cell-depleted T cells, or PBMCs; the material itself was cDNA or gDNA.

Between the trimmed V and J ends, which lost 2 bases and 0 bases, there was a span of 4 bases. CDR3 length: 13 residues. Sample: peripheral blood. The origin of this receptor is a human donor in a cohort sampled during active COVID-19. V is TRBV12-3 or TRBV12-4 and J is TRBJ1-1; D call uncertain. CDR3 protein: CASSLFMNTEAFF. Written as DNA, the CDR3 is TGTGCCAGCAGTTTATTCATGAACACTGAAGCTTTCTTT.